Detailed here is one T cell receptor (beta chain). This specimen comes from a study of cytomegalovirus exposure and HLA in healthy donors. The primer mix had 60 Vbeta and 13 Jbeta primers. Only in-frame clones appear in the TCRdb table, and some are missing; sequencing was by immunoSEQ multiplex PCR. The sample has 120,000 to 150,000 clones; 82% are singletons. Healthy people donating bone marrow made up the donors. V lost 7 bases and J 3 bases, leaving 12 bases between the germline ends. The CDR3 spans 13 residues. From germline, CDR1 is MNHNS and CDR2 SASEGT. Sequenced input: PBMCs. This sequence was found in a woman in her thirties or forties in good health and CMV-seronegative. V and J are TRBV6-1 and TRBJ1-2; D possibly corresponds to TRBD1 (5 bases). The CDR3, as DNA: TGTGCCAGCACCAAGACAGCGCACTATGGCTACACCTTC. This encodes CASTKTAHYGYTF.